Listed below are T cell receptor beta chains from one sample, sequenced in a study of blood T cell repertoires in COVID-19. Sequencing used immunoSEQ multiplex PCR; TCRdb keeps in-frame clones, though not all of them. The profile shows about 220,000 clones, roughly 80% of them singletons. Source material: PBMCs or T cells enriched from blood (not recorded which). All receptors come from a woman between 45 and 60 years old who had been exposed to COVID-19. Both conserved end residues are part of each CDR3. A D gene is named only where the DNA matches it firmly. The size of a clone is reported for some rows only, either as once, few or many, or as a class for expanded clones.

clone size	J gene	V gene	CDR3 length	D gene	CDR3 protein	CDR3 DNA
NA	TRBJ1-2	TRBV10-3	14	NA	CAISDPRKNYGYTF	TGTGCCATCAGTGATCCCAGGAAAAACTATGGCTACACCTTC
once	TRBJ2-2	TRBV11-2	16	TRBD2	CASSPGLAGGTGELFF	TGTGCCAGCAGCCCCGGACTAGCGGGGGGCACCGGGGAGCTGTTTTTT
NA	TRBJ2-3	TRBV18	17	NA	CASSPRQGRMGTDTQYF	TGTGCCAGCTCACCGAGGCAGGGGCGGATGGGCACAGATACGCAGTATTTT
few	TRBJ2-2	TRBV4-2	15	TRBD2	CASSQFGLARGELFF	TGTGCCAGCAGCCAATTCGGACTAGCGAGGGGGGAGCTGTTTTTT
NA	TRBJ2-5	TRBV19	13	NA	CASSIDLSETQYF	TGTGCCAGTAGTATAGATCTCTCAGAGACCCAGTACTTC
NA	TRBJ2-5	TRBV10-3	13	NA	CAIESDTQETQYF	TGTGCCATCGAATCGGACACCCAAGAGACCCAGTACTTC
few	TRBJ2-3	TRBV7-2	15	TRBD2	CASSSGLAGSDTQYF	TGTGCCAGCAGCTCGGGACTAGCGGGGTCAGATACGCAGTATTTT
NA	TRBJ1-4	TRBV5-6	19	TRBD1	CASSLGMWKGAQTNEKLFF	TGTGCCAGCAGCTTGGGAATGTGGAAGGGGGCGCAGACTAATGAAAAACTGTTTTTT
NA	TRBJ1-6	TRBV9	15	TRBD1	CASSASPGGHSPLHF	TGTGCCAGCAGCGCGAGCCCAGGGGGGCACTCACCCCTCCACTTT
NA	TRBJ2-1	TRBV9	17	NA	CASSPRGPAGLLNEQFF	TGTGCCAGCAGCCCCCGGGGACCGGCGGGGTTGTTGAATGAGCAGTTCTTC
NA	TRBJ1-3	TRBV7-8	14	NA	CATSRGKAGNTIYF	TGTGCCACCTCCAGAGGGAAGGCTGGAAACACCATATATTTT
few	TRBJ1-1	TRBV9	16	NA	CASSLYQGSSNTEAFF	TGTGCCAGCAGCCTTTACCAGGGAAGTTCGAACACTGAAGCTTTCTTT
NA	TRBJ1-6	TRBV19	17	TRBD1	CASSIVVAGQGNSPLHF	TGTGCCAGTAGTATAGTCGTGGCGGGACAGGGAAATTCACCCCTCCACTTT
once	TRBJ1-2	TRBV5-6	13	NA	CASSLGQSYGYTF	TGTGCCAGCAGCCTTGGACAGAGCTATGGCTACACCTTC
NA	TRBJ2-7	TRBV5-1	16	NA	CASSPDGGVLSYEQYF	TGCGCCAGCAGCCCCGACGGAGGGGTCCTCTCCTACGAGCAGTACTTC
NA	TRBJ2-2	TRBV11-2	13	NA	CASSFRVAGELFF	TGTGCCAGCAGCTTCCGAGTTGCCGGGGAGCTGTTTTTT
few	TRBJ1-4	TRBV10-2	12	NA	CASSIDWEKLFF	TGCGCCAGCAGTATAGATTGGGAAAAACTGTTTTTT
NA	TRBJ2-4	TRBV7-2	15	NA	CASSLVGLAKNIQYF	TGTGCCAGCAGCTTAGTGGGGCTAGCCAAAAACATTCAGTACTTC
NA	TRBJ1-6	TRBV21-1	15	NA	CASSDEGQGYSPLHF	TGTGCCAGCAGCGATGAGGGACAGGGCTATTCACCCCTCCACTTT
NA	TRBJ1-2	TRBV11-2	17	NA	CASSSLEVGGSNYGYTF	TGTGCCAGCAGCTCCCTCGAGGTGGGGGGGTCCAACTATGGCTACACCTTC
once	TRBJ1-3	TRBV25-1	15	NA	CASSGELFSGNTIYF	TGTGCCAGCAGTGGAGAATTATTCTCTGGAAACACCATATATTTT
NA	TRBJ2-1	TRBV6-1	19	TRBD2	CASSDPLAGLGGSYNEQFF	TGTGCCAGCAGTGACCCACTAGCGGGTCTAGGAGGGTCCTACAATGAGCAGTTCTTC
NA	TRBJ1-1	TRBV2	13	TRBD1	CASRPDRGTEAFF	TGTGCCAGCAGACCCGACAGGGGGACTGAAGCTTTCTTT
many	TRBJ1-6	TRBV5-8	17	NA	CASSPAMGSRLYSPLHF	TGTGCCAGCAGCCCCGCCATGGGTAGCCGGTTGTATTCACCCCTCCACTTT
NA	TRBJ1-1	TRBV2	13	NA	CASSELENTEAFF	TGTGCCAGCAGTGAGCTAGAGAACACTGAAGCTTTCTTT
NA	TRBJ2-1	TRBV2	15	TRBD2	CASSGLAGSYNEQFF	TGTGCCAGCAGTGGACTAGCGGGGTCTTACAATGAGCAGTTCTTC
NA	TRBJ1-5	TRBV19	18	TRBD1	CASSAQMTGEVSNQPQHF	TGTGCCAGTAGTGCACAGATGACAGGGGAAGTGAGCAATCAGCCCCAGCATTTT
NA	TRBJ2-1	TRBV12-3/TRBV12-4	13	NA	CASTWAGYNEQFF	TGTGCCAGCACTTGGGCAGGATACAATGAGCAGTTCTTC
NA	TRBJ2-2	TRBV6-2/TRBV6-3	17	TRBD2	CASSYSLAGGNTGELFF	TGTGCCAGCAGTTACTCTCTAGCGGGGGGGAACACCGGGGAGCTGTTTTTT
NA	TRBJ2-1	TRBV30	14	TRBD2	CAGSSGGSYNEQFF	TGTGCCGGCTCTAGCGGGGGCTCCTACAATGAGCAGTTCTTC
NA	TRBJ2-7	TRBV18	14	NA	CASSEFPQGGEQYF	TGTGCCAGCTCCGAATTCCCTCAGGGGGGCGAGCAGTACTTC
NA	TRBJ1-2	TRBV9	13	NA	CASSGQAGYGYTF	TGTGCCAGCAGCGGGCAGGCTGGCTATGGCTACACCTTC
NA	TRBJ2-7	TRBV27	11	NA	CASGNAYEQYF	TGTGCCAGCGGCAATGCCTACGAGCAGTACTTC
NA	TRBJ2-2	TRBV15	13	NA	CATSGFNTGELFF	TGTGCCACGTCGGGGTTTAACACCGGGGAGCTGTTTTTT
NA	TRBJ1-5	TRBV12-5	13	NA	CASGFGENQPQHF	TGTGCTAGTGGTTTTGGAGAAAATCAGCCCCAGCATTTT
once	TRBJ1-2	TRBV7-2	14	NA	CASSLEIQVGGYTF	TGTGCCAGCAGCTTAGAAATCCAGGTCGGTGGCTACACCTTC
few	TRBJ1-2	TRBV6-5	16	TRBD1	CASSYGQGARNYGYTF	TGTGCCAGCAGTTACGGACAGGGGGCTCGGAACTATGGCTACACCTTC
NA	TRBJ1-2	TRBV5-1	15	TRBD1	CASSLDTGGPYGYTF	TGCGCCAGCAGCTTGGATACAGGGGGACCCTATGGCTACACCTTC
NA	TRBJ1-1	TRBV7-9	16	NA	CASSWLRPPRATEAFF	TGTGCCAGCAGCTGGCTCAGGCCGCCCAGGGCCACTGAAGCTTTCTTT
NA	TRBJ1-2	TRBV6-6	13	NA	CASSPDFTGGYTF	TGTGCCAGCAGTCCCGACTTTACGGGGGGCTACACCTTC
NA	TRBJ1-1	TRBV4-3	14	TRBD1	CASSPQGADTEAFF	TGCGCCAGCAGCCCACAGGGGGCCGACACTGAAGCTTTCTTT
NA	TRBJ1-5	TRBV27	15	TRBD1	CASRPTGDSGQPQHF	TGTGCCAGCAGGCCCACAGGGGACTCCGGTCAGCCCCAGCATTTT
NA	TRBJ1-5	TRBV2	17	TRBD1	CASSGQGGTYSNQPQHF	TGTGCCAGCAGTGGACAGGGTGGCACTTATAGCAATCAGCCCCAGCATTTT
NA	TRBJ2-2	TRBV10-3	12	NA	CAGRGELGELFF	TGTGCCGGTCGGGGAGAGCTCGGGGAGCTGTTTTTT
NA	TRBJ2-5	TRBV7-9	15	TRBD1	CASSLRSAGGETQYF	TGTGCCAGCAGCTTACGGTCGGCAGGGGGCGAGACCCAGTACTTC
NA	TRBJ1-6	TRBV10-3	18	TRBD1	CAISESIPGQVNNSPLHF	TGTGCCATCAGTGAGTCTATTCCGGGACAGGTCAATAATTCACCCCTCCACTTT
NA	TRBJ1-1	TRBV6-6	16	NA	CASSYPPGSSNTEAFF	TGTGCCAGCAGTTACCCCCCGGGGTCCTCCAACACTGAAGCTTTCTTT
NA	TRBJ2-5	TRBV5-4	14	TRBD2	CASSFSGVQETQYF	TGTGCCAGCAGCTTTAGCGGGGTTCAAGAGACCCAGTACTTC
NA	TRBJ1-5	TRBV5-5	13	NA	CASSFGGNQPQHF	TGTGCCAGCAGCTTTGGAGGCAATCAGCCCCAGCATTTT
NA	TRBJ1-6	TRBV6-6	19	TRBD1	CASSHSGTGTWEGVSPLHF	TGTGCCAGCAGCCACTCCGGGACAGGGACCTGGGAAGGGGTTTCACCCCTCCACTTT